The present T cell receptor (beta chain) was sequenced within a study of cytomegalovirus exposure and HLA in healthy donors. Study details: Sequencing of roughly 180 million T cells in an earlier analysis found 100 million to 140 million unique TCR beta sequences. General study findings and limits: CMV serostatus alone was available as immune exposure information.

Donors showed nominal health when sampled, although they likely had unrecorded immune exposures. Deletions cut 6 bases from V and 1 base from J, with 15 bases between. This CDR3 spans 15 amino acids. The germline V gene has CDR1 MDHEN and CDR2 SYDVKM. Remarks on this clone: Its target is unknown.

Amplification used 60 Vbeta primers and 13 Jbeta primers. TCRdb's copy holds only in-frame clones and misses some; the assay was immunoSEQ multiplex PCR. The sample has 140,000 to 150,000 clones; 79% are singletons. Sequencing input: PBMCs. The chain links TRBV28 to TRBJ1-1; TRBD1 is a possible D gene (5 bases). The source is a woman between 35 and 50 years old in good health and CMV-seropositive. The CDR3 bases are TGTGCCAGCAGCCTATACTCCGGGGGGAACACTGAAGCTTTCTTT. Translation: CASSLYSGGNTEAFF. Full variable domain (missing parts from reference TRBV28 and TRBJ1-1): DVKVTQSSRYLVKRTGEKVFLECVQDMDHENMFWYRQDPGLGLRLIYFSYDVKMKEKGDIPEGYSVSREKKERFSLILESASTNQTSMYLCASSLYSGGNTEAFFGQGTRLTVV.